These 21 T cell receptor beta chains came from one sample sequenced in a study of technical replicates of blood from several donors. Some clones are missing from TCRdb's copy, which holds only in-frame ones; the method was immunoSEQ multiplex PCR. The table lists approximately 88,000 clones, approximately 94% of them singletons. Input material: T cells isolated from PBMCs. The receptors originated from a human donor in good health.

The CDR3 is CSVGGDYQPQHF. The CDR3, as DNA: TGCAGCGTGGGGGGGGATTATCAGCCCCAGCATTTT. This rearrangement joins TRBV29-1 to TRBJ1-5, with D perhaps TRBD1 (5 bases). This CDR3 is 12 amino acids long. Germline V gene sequence: CDR1 SQVTM, CDR2 ANQGSEA. V lost 6 bases to trimming and J lost 5 bases, with 11 bases between them.

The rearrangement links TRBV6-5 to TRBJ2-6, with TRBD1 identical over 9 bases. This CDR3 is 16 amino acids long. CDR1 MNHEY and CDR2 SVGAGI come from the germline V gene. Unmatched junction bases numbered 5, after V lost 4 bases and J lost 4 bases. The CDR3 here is CASSWDRVGGANVLTF. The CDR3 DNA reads TGTGCCAGCAGTTGGGACAGGGTGGGGGGGGCCAACGTCCTGACTTTC.

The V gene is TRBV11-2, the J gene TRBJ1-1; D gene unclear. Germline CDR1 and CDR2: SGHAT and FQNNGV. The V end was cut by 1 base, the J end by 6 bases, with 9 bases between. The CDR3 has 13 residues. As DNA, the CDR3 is TGTGCCAGCAGCTTAGGGACTCGGGCTGAAGCTTTCTTT. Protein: CASSLGTRAEAFF. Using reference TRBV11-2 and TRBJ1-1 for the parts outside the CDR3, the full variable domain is EAGVAQSPRYKIIEKRQSVAFWCNPISGHATLYWYQQILGQGPKLLIQFQNNGVVDDSQLPKDRFSAERLKGVDSTLKIQPAKLEDSAVYLCASSLGTRAEAFFGQGTRLTVV.

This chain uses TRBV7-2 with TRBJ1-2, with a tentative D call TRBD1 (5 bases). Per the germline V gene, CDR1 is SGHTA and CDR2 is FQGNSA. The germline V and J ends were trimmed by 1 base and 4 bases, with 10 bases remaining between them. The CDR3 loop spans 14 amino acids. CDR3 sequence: CASSLGEGFYGYTF. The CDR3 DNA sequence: TGTGCCAGCAGCTTAGGGGAGGGGTTCTATGGCTACACCTTC. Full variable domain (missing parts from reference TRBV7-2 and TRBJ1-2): GAGVSQSPSNKVTEKGKDVELRCDPISGHTALYWYRQSLGQGLEFLIYFQGNSAPDKSGLPSDRFSAERTGGSVSTLTIQRTQQEDSAVYLCASSLGEGFYGYTFGSGTRLTVV.

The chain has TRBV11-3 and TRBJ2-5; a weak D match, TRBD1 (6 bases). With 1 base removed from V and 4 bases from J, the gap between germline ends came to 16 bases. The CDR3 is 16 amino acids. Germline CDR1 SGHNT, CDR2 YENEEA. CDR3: CASSLGQGSTLETQYF. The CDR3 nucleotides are TGTGCCAGCAGCTTAGGTCAGGGGAGTACCCTAGAGACCCAGTACTTC. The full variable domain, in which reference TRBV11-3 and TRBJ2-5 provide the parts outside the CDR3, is EAGVVQSPRYKIIEKKQPVAFWCNPISGHNTLYWYLQNLGQGPELLIRYENEEAVDDSQLPKDRFSAERLKGVDSTLKIQPAELGDSAVYLCASSLGQGSTLETQYFGPGTRLLVL.

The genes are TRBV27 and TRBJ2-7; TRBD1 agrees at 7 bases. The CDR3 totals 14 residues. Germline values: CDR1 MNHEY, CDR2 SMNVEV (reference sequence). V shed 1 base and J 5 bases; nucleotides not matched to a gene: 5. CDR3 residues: CASSLLTGYHEQYF. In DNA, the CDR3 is TGTGCCAGCAGTTTATTGACAGGGTATCACGAGCAGTACTTC.

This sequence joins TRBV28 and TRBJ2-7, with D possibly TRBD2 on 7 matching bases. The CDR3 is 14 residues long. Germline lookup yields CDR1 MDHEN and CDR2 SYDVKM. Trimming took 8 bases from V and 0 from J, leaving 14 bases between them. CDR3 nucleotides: TGTGCCAGCTCCTTGGGGGGGGCCTCCTACGAGCAGTACTTC. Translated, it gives CASSLGGASYEQYF.

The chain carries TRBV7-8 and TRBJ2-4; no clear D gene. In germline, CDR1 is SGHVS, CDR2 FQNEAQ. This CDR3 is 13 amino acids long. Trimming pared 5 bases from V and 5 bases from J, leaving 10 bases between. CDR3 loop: CASSMRGQNIQYF. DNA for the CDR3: TGTGCCAGCAGCATGAGAGGTCAAAACATTCAGTACTTC. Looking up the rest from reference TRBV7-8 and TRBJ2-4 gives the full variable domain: GAGVSQSPRYKVAKRGQDVALRCDPISGHVSLFWYQQALGQGPEFLTYFQNEAQLDKSGLPSDRFFAERPEGSVSTLKIQRTQQEDSAVYLCASSMRGQNIQYFGAGTRLSVL.

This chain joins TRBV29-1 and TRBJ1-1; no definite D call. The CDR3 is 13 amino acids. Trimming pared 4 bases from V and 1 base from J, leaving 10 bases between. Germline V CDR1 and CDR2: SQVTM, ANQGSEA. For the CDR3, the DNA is TGCAGCGTTGGACTCATGAGGAACACTGAAGCTTTCTTT. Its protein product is CSVGLMRNTEAFF.

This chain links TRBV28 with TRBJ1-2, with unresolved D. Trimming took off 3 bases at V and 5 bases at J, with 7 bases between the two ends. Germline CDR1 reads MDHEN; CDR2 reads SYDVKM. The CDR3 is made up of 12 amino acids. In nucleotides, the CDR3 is TGTGCCAGCAGTTTCGACAAGTATGGCTACACCTTC. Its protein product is CASSFDKYGYTF.

CDR3 sequence: CAWSVRSNTGELFF. Here the CDR3 DNA reads TGTGCCTGGAGTGTACGGTCGAACACCGGGGAGCTGTTTTTT. The chain combines TRBV30 with TRBJ2-2; D unclear. Trimming pared 0 bases from V and 0 bases from J, leaving 5 bases between. The CDR3 loop spans 14 amino acids. Looked up from germline, CDR1 is GTSNPN and CDR2 is SVGIG (reference sequence).

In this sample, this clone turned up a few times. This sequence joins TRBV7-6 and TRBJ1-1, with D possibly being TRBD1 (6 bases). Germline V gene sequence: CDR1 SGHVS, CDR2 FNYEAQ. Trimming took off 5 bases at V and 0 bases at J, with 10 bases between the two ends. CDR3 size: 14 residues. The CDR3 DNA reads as TGTGCCAGCAGCAAAGGACAGCTGAACACTGAAGCTTTCTTT. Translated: CASSKGQLNTEAFF.

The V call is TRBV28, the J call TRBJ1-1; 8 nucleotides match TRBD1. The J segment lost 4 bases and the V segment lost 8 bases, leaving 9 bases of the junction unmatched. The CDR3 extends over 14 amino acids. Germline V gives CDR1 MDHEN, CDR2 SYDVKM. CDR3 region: CASAWTGSGTEAFF. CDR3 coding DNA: TGTGCCAGCGCCTGGACAGGGTCGGGCACTGAAGCTTTCTTT.

Here the CDR3 reads CASTTGTGGNEQFF. The CDR3 nucleotides are TGTGCCAGTACCACCGGGACAGGGGGTAATGAGCAGTTCTTC. The gene calls are TRBV19 and TRBJ2-1; TRBD1 aligns across 11 bases. Trimming took 7 bases from V and 7 from J; bases not matched to a gene: 6. This CDR3 region has 14 residues. The germline gives CDR1 LNHDA, CDR2 SQIVND (reference sequence).

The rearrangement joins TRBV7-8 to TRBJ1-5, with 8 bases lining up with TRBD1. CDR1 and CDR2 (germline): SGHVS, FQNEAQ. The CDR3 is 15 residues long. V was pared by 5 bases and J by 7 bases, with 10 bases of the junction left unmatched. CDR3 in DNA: TGTGCCAGCAGCCCAGCAGGGGGCGCGTGGCAGCCCCAGCATTTT. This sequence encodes CASSPAGGAWQPQHF.

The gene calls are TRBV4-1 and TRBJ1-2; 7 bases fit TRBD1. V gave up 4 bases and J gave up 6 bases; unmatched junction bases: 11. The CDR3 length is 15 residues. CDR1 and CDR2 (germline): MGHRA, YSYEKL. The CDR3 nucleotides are TGCGCCAGCAGCCCCCACGGTATAGGGGGCGATGGCTACACCTTC. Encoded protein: CASSPHGIGGDGYTF.

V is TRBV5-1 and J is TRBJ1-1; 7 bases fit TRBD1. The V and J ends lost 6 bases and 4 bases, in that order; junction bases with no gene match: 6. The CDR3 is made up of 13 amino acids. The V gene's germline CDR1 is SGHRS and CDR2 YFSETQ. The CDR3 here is CASTSTGTTEAFF. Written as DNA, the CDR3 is TGCGCCAGCACCTCGACAGGGACCACTGAAGCTTTCTTT.

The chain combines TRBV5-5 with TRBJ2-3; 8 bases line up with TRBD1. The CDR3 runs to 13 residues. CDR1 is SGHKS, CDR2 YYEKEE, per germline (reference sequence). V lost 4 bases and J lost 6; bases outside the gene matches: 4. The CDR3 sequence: CASSTGGEDTQYF. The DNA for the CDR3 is TGTGCCAGCAGCACAGGGGGAGAGGATACGCAGTATTTT.

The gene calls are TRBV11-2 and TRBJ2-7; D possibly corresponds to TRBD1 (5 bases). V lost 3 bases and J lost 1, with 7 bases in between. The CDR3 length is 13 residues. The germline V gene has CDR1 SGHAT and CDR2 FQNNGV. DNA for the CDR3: TGTGCCAGCAGCTTTCCAGGGTCCTACGAGCAGTACTTC. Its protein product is CASSFPGSYEQYF.

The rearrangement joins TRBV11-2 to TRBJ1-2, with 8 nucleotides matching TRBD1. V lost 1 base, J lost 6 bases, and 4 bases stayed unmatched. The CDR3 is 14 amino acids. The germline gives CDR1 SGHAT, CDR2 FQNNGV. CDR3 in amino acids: CASSLGQGADGYTF. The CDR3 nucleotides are TGTGCCAGCAGCTTAGGTCAGGGGGCGGATGGCTACACCTTC.

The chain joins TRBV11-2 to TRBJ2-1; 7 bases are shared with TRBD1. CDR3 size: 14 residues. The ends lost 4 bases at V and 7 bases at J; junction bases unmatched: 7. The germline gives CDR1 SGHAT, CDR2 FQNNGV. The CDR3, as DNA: TGTGCCAGCAGCTGGAGAGACAGGGTTAATGAGCAGTTCTTC. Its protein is CASSWRDRVNEQFF. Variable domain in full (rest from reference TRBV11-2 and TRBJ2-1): EAGVAQSPRYKIIEKRQSVAFWCNPISGHATLYWYQQILGQGPKLLIQFQNNGVVDDSQLPKDRFSAERLKGVDSTLKIQPAKLEDSAVYLCASSWRDRVNEQFFGPGTRLTVL.